This entry lists 30 T cell receptor beta chains sequenced from one sample in a study of blood T cell repertoires in COVID-19. Sequencing used immunoSEQ multiplex PCR; TCRdb keeps in-frame clones, though not all of them. The sample contains around 70,000 clones, about nine tenths of which appear only once. The specimen was peripheral blood. Source of these receptors: a man in his fifties or sixties with COVID-19, enrolled during active disease.

The rearrangement uses TRBV27 and TRBJ2-3, with D unclear. This CDR3 region has 16 residues. The germline V gene has CDR1 MNHEY and CDR2 SMNVEV (reference sequence). Trimming shortened V by 5 bases and J by 1 base, and 16 bases separated the two germline ends. The chain's CDR3 is CASSPAMGLRTDTQYF. CDR3 coding DNA: TGTGCCAGCAGTCCCGCGATGGGCCTTCGCACAGATACGCAGTATTTT.

The chain couples TRBV7-9 to TRBJ1-1, with D possibly TRBD1 on 6 matching bases. Trimming took 0 bases from V and 1 from J, leaving 6 bases between them. The CDR3 has 14 residues. Germline V gene lookup returns CDR1 SEHNR and CDR2 FQNEAQ (reference sequence). The CDR3 spells CASSLAGANTEAFF. The CDR3 region has the DNA TGTGCCAGCAGCTTAGCGGGGGCGAACACTGAAGCTTTCTTT.

This chain uses TRBV12-3 or TRBV12-4 with TRBJ2-7; TRBD1 matches at 7 bases. After removal of 5 bases from V and 4 bases from J, the junction contained 2 bases not matched to a gene. CDR3 length: 12 residues. CDR3 DNA sequence: TGTGCCAGCAGTAAACAGGGGTACGAGCAGTACGTC. Translated, it gives CASSKQGYEQYV.

This clone was recorded once. The V and J genes are TRBV7-9 and TRBJ2-5, with D maybe TRBD1 (6 bases). Trimming removed 6 bases at V and 2 bases at J, with 10 bases between. CDR3 length: 13 residues. The germline V gene has CDR1 SEHNR and CDR2 FQNEAQ (reference sequence). CDR3 loop: CASRYRVQETQYF. The CDR3 DNA is TGTGCCAGCAGGTACAGGGTTCAAGAGACCCAGTACTTC.

This chain uses TRBV27 with TRBJ2-3; D unclear. CDR1 and CDR2 from the germline V gene are MNHEY and SMNVEV (reference sequence). The CDR3 sequence is 11 residues long. V was trimmed by 5 bases and J by 9 bases, leaving 9 bases between them. CDR3: CASSIAGTQYF. CDR3 nucleotide sequence: TGTGCCAGCAGTATAGCTGGGACGCAGTATTTT.

The chain recombines TRBV5-5 with TRBJ2-7; 7 bases are a match to TRBD1. Germline V gives CDR1 SGHKS, CDR2 YYEKEE (reference sequence). J lost 2 bases, V lost 0 bases, and 8 bases had no gene match. The length of the CDR3 is 16 residues. Here the CDR3 DNA reads TGTGCCAGCAGCTTGGACTTGGCAGGGGGAACCTACGAGCAGTACGTC. Its translation is CASSLDLAGGTYEQYV.

The chain employs TRBV28 and TRBJ1-5; D call uncertain. This CDR3 is built from 13 residues. The V end was cut by 6 bases, the J end by 1 base, with 7 bases between. In germline, CDR1 is MDHEN, CDR2 SYDVKM. The CDR3 DNA is TGTGCCAGCAGGGTGCTAAGCAATCAGCCCCAGCATTTT. Its protein is CASRVLSNQPQHF.

This sequence joins TRBV2 and TRBJ1-1; the match to TRBD1 covers 7 bases. The germline V gene encodes CDR1 SNHLY and CDR2 FYNNEI. The CDR3 is 15 amino acids. J gave up 1 base and V 3 bases, and 5 bases lay outside the gene matches. CDR3 bases: TGTGCCAGCAGTGAGGGACAGACAAAGAACACTGAAGCTTTCTTT. It codes for CASSEGQTKNTEAFF.

The CDR3 DNA reads as TGTGCCAGCAGCTTAGAGACAGGGGGACCTAGTGAGCAGTTCTTC. This codes for CASSLETGGPSEQFF. The rearrangement joins TRBV7-9 to TRBJ2-1; 9 nucleotides line up with TRBD1. J lost 9 bases, V lost 1 base, and 7 bases had no gene match. The CDR3 is made up of 15 amino acids. CDR1 SEHNR and CDR2 FQNEAQ come from the germline V gene (reference sequence).

The CDR3 DNA reads TGTGCCTGGAGTACAAACACTGAAGCTTTCTTT. Translation: CAWSTNTEAFF. The chain combines TRBV30 with TRBJ1-1; D is undetermined. Looked up from germline, CDR1 is GTSNPN and CDR2 is SVGIG (reference sequence). V gave up 2 bases and J gave up 2 bases, with 3 bases separating them. The CDR3 runs to 11 residues.

The V call is TRBV10-3, the J call TRBJ1-3; 10 bases map to TRBD1. This CDR3 region has 18 residues. Per germline, CDR1 ENHRY and CDR2 SYGVKD. V trimming: 2 bases; J trimming: 0 bases; junction bases outside the gene matches: 7. CDR3 sequence: CAISEPGQGSYSGNTIYF. DNA of the CDR3: TGTGCCATCAGTGAGCCGGGACAGGGGTCCTACTCTGGAAACACCATATATTTT.

The chain recombines TRBV19 with TRBJ2-1; 12 bases are shared with TRBD2. V lost 7 bases to trimming and J lost 7 bases; unmatched junction nucleotides: 5. The length of the CDR3 is 14 residues. Per germline, CDR1 LNHDA and CDR2 SQIVND (reference sequence). CDR3 DNA: TGTGCCAGTACTAGCGGGAGGGCCCTGAATGAGCAGTTCTTC. Translation gives CASTSGRALNEQFF. Full variable domain (outside the CDR3, taken from reference TRBV19 and TRBJ2-1): DGGITQSPKYLFRKEGQNVTLSCEQNLNHDAMYWYRQDPGQGLRLIYYSQIVNDFQKGDIAEGYSVSREKKESFPLTVTSAQKNPTAFYLCASTSGRALNEQFFGPGTRLTVL.

The CDR3, as DNA: TGTGCCAGCAGTCTCGGATCTAGCGGGGGAAACACCGGGGAGCTGTTTTTT. Encoded protein: CASSLGSSGGNTGELFF. The chain uses TRBV28 and TRBJ2-2; TRBD2 aligns across 10 bases. The CDR3 sequence is 17 residues long. The germline V gene has CDR1 MDHEN and CDR2 SYDVKM. V gave up 5 bases and J gave up 2 bases; unmatched junction bases: 8.

The chain carries TRBV7-2 and TRBJ1-5; no clear D. Germline CDR1 and CDR2: SGHTA and FQGNSA. Trimming took 0 bases from V and 0 from J, leaving 12 bases between them. The CDR3 length is 17 residues. CDR3 region: CASSLARPGYSNQPQHF. The CDR3 DNA reads TGTGCCAGCAGCTTAGCGCGGCCCGGGTATAGCAATCAGCCCCAGCATTTT.

The chain combines TRBV9 with TRBJ2-1; D perhaps matches TRBD2 (6 bases). Looked up from germline, CDR1 is SGDLS and CDR2 is YYNGEE. The V gene lost 3 bases and the J gene lost 8 bases, with 18 bases spanning the gap. The CDR3 runs 15 residues. The CDR3 DNA reads as TGTGCCAGCAGCGCGGGACTGGGCCGCATGGATGAGCAGTTCTTC. This codes for CASSAGLGRMDEQFF.

V usage is TRBV30 and J usage is TRBJ1-2; D is possibly TRBD1 (5 bases). The CDR3 spans 11 residues. The V end lost 8 bases, the J end lost 12 bases, and 19 bases lay between the germline ends. Per the germline V gene, CDR1 is GTSNPN and CDR2 is SVGIG (reference sequence). The CDR3 reads CAGGTGTENTF. The CDR3 nucleotides read TGTGCCGGGGGGACCGGGACTGAGAACACCTTC.

The gene calls are TRBV5-1 and TRBJ2-7, with 10 bases lining up with TRBD1. The trim removed 2 bases at V and 5 bases at J, leaving 1 base unmatched. CDR1 is SGHRS and CDR2 is YFSETQ in the germline V gene. This CDR3 spans 13 amino acids. This chain's CDR3 is CASSFGTGDEQYF. In nucleotides, the CDR3 is TGCGCCAGCAGCTTCGGGACAGGGGACGAGCAGTACTTC.

The CDR3 DNA reads as TGTGCCACCAGCAGAGGCCTGGGGGGTGAAAAACTGTTTTTT. Translation: CATSRGLGGEKLFF. The rearrangement uses TRBV15 and TRBJ1-4; TRBD1 might be the D (5 bases). Germline-derived CDR1 and CDR2 are LNHNV and YYDKDF (reference sequence). V dropped 1 base and J dropped 7 bases, with 10 bases sitting between them. This CDR3 has 14 residues.

The CDR3 here is CASSPFATSASDEQYF. Here the CDR3 DNA reads TGTGCCAGCAGTCCCTTTGCCACTAGCGCGTCGGACGAGCAGTACTTC. This sequence joins TRBV7-2 and TRBJ2-7; 7 nucleotides agree with TRBD2. Germline trimming cut 6 bases from V and 5 bases from J; bases unmatched to any gene: 16. Germline V CDR1 and CDR2: SGHTA, FQGNSA. The CDR3 covers 16 residues.

V gene TRBV19 combines with J gene TRBJ1-4; D uncertain. Germline V gives CDR1 LNHDA, CDR2 SQIVND (reference sequence). V lost 3 bases and J lost 7, with 12 bases in between. CDR3 length equals 14 residues. CDR3 coding DNA: TGTGCCAGTAGTATTGGAGGGAATGGTGAAAAACTGTTTTTT. This encodes CASSIGGNGEKLFF.

The rearrangement links TRBV21-1 to TRBJ1-5; the D segment call TRBD1 is taken from the table without a DNA check. TRBV21-1 is a recognized pseudogene. The length of the CDR3 is 18 residues. CDR3 sequence reads: CASSKERQWVRSNQPQHF. DNA for the CDR3: TGTGCCAGCAGCAAAGAGAGACAGTGGGTTCGGAGCAATCAGCCCCAGCATTTT.

The J gene is TRBJ2-5, the V gene TRBV2; D remains unclear. The CDR3 covers 11 residues. Germline V lookup: CDR1 SNHLY, CDR2 FYNNEI. V lost 3 bases to trimming and J lost 5 bases, with 4 bases between them. CDR3 sequence: CASSEEETQYF. CDR3 DNA sequence: TGTGCCAGCAGTGAGGAGGAGACCCAGTACTTC.

This clone is a singleton in its sample. The genes are TRBV6-6 and TRBJ1-5; tentatively, D is TRBD1 (5 bases). Germline values: CDR1 MNHNY, CDR2 SVGAGI (reference sequence). This CDR3 is built from 14 residues. Trimming cost V 5 bases and J 0 bases, with 8 bases left between them. Here the CDR3 reads CASSDSYSNQPQHF. In DNA form, the CDR3 reads TGTGCCAGCAGTGACAGCTATAGCAATCAGCCCCAGCATTTT.

The chain is built from TRBV4-3 and TRBJ2-2; 9 nucleotides agree with TRBD2. CDR1 is LGHNA, CDR2 YSLEER, per germline. J lost 1 base, V lost 1 base, and 10 bases had no gene match. The CDR3 extends over 19 amino acids. In nucleotides, the CDR3 is TGCGCCAGCAGCCAAGGACCCGCGGGGGGGCGCGAGAACACCGGGGAGCTGTTTTTT. It translates to CASSQGPAGGRENTGELFF.

The chain employs TRBV7-6 and TRBJ2-7; 7 nucleotides line up with TRBD1. Germline CDR1 and CDR2: SGHVS and FNYEAQ. With 5 bases clipped from V and 4 bases from J, the junction kept 5 bases outside the gene matches. This CDR3 comprises 13 residues. This chain's CDR3 is CASSPDRLYEQYF. CDR3 in DNA: TGTGCCAGCAGCCCGGACAGGTTATACGAGCAGTACTTC.

This chain links TRBV6-2 or TRBV6-3 with TRBJ2-1; TRBD2 agrees at 11 bases. The CDR3 is 14 residues long. The ends lost 6 bases at V and 11 bases at J; junction bases unmatched: 9. CDR1 and CDR2 from the germline V gene are MNHEY and SVGEGT. For the CDR3, the DNA is TGTGCCAGCAGCCGCGGGACTAGCGGACCGCAGCAGTTCTTC. It codes for CASSRGTSGPQQFF.

V and J are TRBV18 and TRBJ1-6; TRBD1 agrees at 7 bases. J gave up 6 bases and V 3 bases, and 5 bases lay outside the gene matches. From germline, CDR1 is KGHSH and CDR2 LQKENI. The length of the CDR3 is 15 residues. The CDR3 DNA reads TGTGCCAGCTCACCCGGGACAGCCGCTAATTCACCCCTCCACTTT. This translates into CASSPGTAANSPLHF. Looking up the rest from reference TRBV18 and TRBJ1-6 gives the full variable domain: NAGVMQNPRHLVRRRGQEARLRCSPMKGHSHVYWYRQLPEEGLKFMVYLQKENIIDESGMPKERFSAEFPKEGPSILRIQQVVRGDSAAYFCASSPGTAANSPLHFGNGTRLTVT.

J is TRBJ2-2 and V is TRBV4-1, with a possible D match to TRBD1 (6 bases). The CDR3 spans 14 residues. With 5 bases removed from V and 1 base from J, the gap between germline ends came to 8 bases. The germline gives CDR1 MGHRA, CDR2 YSYEKL. The CDR3 spells CASSLGQNTGELFF. The CDR3 coding sequence is TGCGCCAGCAGCTTGGGACAGAACACCGGGGAGCTGTTTTTT.

The J gene is TRBJ2-3, the V gene TRBV9; TRBD1 aligns across 7 bases. V was clipped by 2 bases and J by 6 bases; unmatched bases: 9. The germline CDR1 and CDR2 sequences are SGDLS and YYNGEE. The CDR3 consists of 15 residues. DNA for the CDR3: TGTGCCAGCAGCGTGATGACAGGGCCCTTTGATACGCAGTATTTT. This codes for CASSVMTGPFDTQYF.

The V call is TRBV2, the J call TRBJ2-5, with D tentatively TRBD2 (5 bases). From germline, CDR1 is SNHLY and CDR2 FYNNEI. This CDR3 has 18 residues. V was pared by 0 bases and J by 5 bases, with 22 bases between. CDR3 DNA sequence: TGTGCCAGCAGTGAAGCCCCTAGCAGAATCGGCCCCGGGGAGACCCAGTACTTC. It is translated as CASSEAPSRIGPGETQYF.